The present T cell receptor beta chain was sequenced within a study of blood T cell repertoires in COVID-19. For the study at large: COVID-19 samples from acute and convalescent phases originated in the United States, Italy and Spain. The analysed material was cDNA or gDNA that came from T cells, B-cell-depleted T cells, or PBMCs.

Method: immunoSEQ multiplex PCR; TCRdb's copy keeps in-frame clones and lacks some. Of about 90,000 clones listed, about four fifths are singletons. The material sequenced was peripheral blood. This clonotype was obtained from a woman at least 80 years old with acute or convalescent COVID-19.

This CDR3 reads CASSLQGWGNQPQHF. CDR3 in DNA: TGTGCCAGCAGCTTACAGGGATGGGGCAATCAGCCCCAGCATTTT. The chain couples TRBV7-2 to TRBJ1-5, with TRBD1 as a possible D gene (5 bases). Trimming removed 2 bases at V and 2 bases at J, with 10 bases between. Germline lookup yields CDR1 SGHTA and CDR2 FQGNSA. This CDR3 spans 15 amino acids.